This entry lists 22 T cell receptor beta chains sequenced from one sample in a study of patients and donors after allogeneic stem cell transplantation. TCRdb redid the calling of the RT-PCR reads with MiXCR, one entry per CDR3 protein. Altogether roughly 960,000 distinct CDR3 sequences are present, roughly 18% being singletons, with the ten largest covering roughly 6%. Sequencing was performed on blood, either unsorted or a sorted T cell fraction (not recorded which). Receptor source: a human donor who was either an allogeneic HSCT recipient or a stem cell or donor lymphocyte infusion donor (not recorded which). It is not recorded whose cells these are; they may come from a transplant donor.

This clonotype was recorded at least ten times. The chain links TRBV12-3 or TRBV12-4 to TRBJ2-3; 8 positions match TRBD2. This CDR3 is 17 amino acids long. J was trimmed by 3 bases and V by 6 bases; bases with no gene match: 14. In DNA, the CDR3 is TGTGCCAGCAGCCAACTACGGGGGGGGCCGAGGACAGATACGCAGTATTTT. Encoded protein: CASSQLRGGPRTDTQYF.

CDR3 in amino acids: CASKLPGGYNEQFF. The DNA of the CDR3 is TGTGCCAGCAAGTTACCGGGGGGGTACAATGAGCAGTTCTTC. The chain links TRBV6-2 or TRBV6-3 to TRBJ2-1; 8 bases fit TRBD2. V shed 7 bases, J shed 4 bases, and the junction held 6 bases outside the gene matches. CDR3 size: 14 residues. From germline, CDR1 is MNHEY and CDR2 SVGEGT.

This clonotype was seen a handful of times. The J gene is TRBJ2-2, the V gene TRBV7-9; possibly TRBD1 for D (5 bases). The CDR3 is 17 residues long. The germline gives CDR1 SEHNR, CDR2 FQNEAQ (reference sequence). Trimming removed 5 bases at V and 3 bases at J, with 19 bases between. As DNA, the CDR3 is TGTGCCAGCAGCCAACCCGGGTCAGGGATTCACACCGGGGAGCTGTTTTTT. Its protein is CASSQPGSGIHTGELFF.

This clonotype was seen more than once but under ten times. The V call is TRBV12-3 or TRBV12-4, the J call TRBJ2-7, with TRBD2 matching over 7 bases. CDR3 length: 16 residues. J lost 3 bases, V lost 2 bases, and 10 bases had no gene match. CDR3 sequence: CASSLFRPSGYYEQYF. Written as DNA, the CDR3 is TGTGCCAGCAGTTTATTTAGGCCTAGCGGTTACTACGAGCAGTACTTC.

This chain joins TRBV29-1 and TRBJ1-1; weak D call: TRBD1 (5 bases). The V and J ends lost 7 bases and 5 bases respectively, with 11 bases between them. Germline CDR1 is SQVTM and CDR2 is ANQGSEA. CDR3 length equals 11 residues. CDR3 in amino acids: CSAKEGTEAFF. The CDR3 nucleotides read TGCAGCGCCAAGGAGGGGACTGAAGCTTTCTTT.

V is TRBV7-2 and J is TRBJ1-3; TRBD1 aligns across 10 bases. CDR3 length: 15 residues. Germline CDR1 reads SGHTA; CDR2 reads FQGNSA. V lost 5 bases to trimming and J lost 6 bases; unmatched junction nucleotides: 7. CDR3 region: CASSRQGAVENTIYF. In DNA form, the CDR3 reads TGTGCCAGCAGCCGACAGGGGGCAGTTGAAAACACCATATATTTT. The entire variable domain, with the rest obtained from reference TRBV7-2 and TRBJ1-3, is as follows: GAGVSQSPSNKVTEKGKDVELRCDPISGHTALYWYRQSLGQGLEFLIYFQGNSAPDKSGLPSDRFSAERTGGSVSTLTIQRTQQEDSAVYLCASSRQGAVENTIYFGEGSWLTVV.

V usage is TRBV5-1 and J usage is TRBJ2-2, with no clear D. Trimming removed 2 bases at V and 4 bases at J, with 9 bases between. Germline CDR1 is SGHRS and CDR2 is YFSETQ. The CDR3 is made up of 14 amino acids. The CDR3 region is CASSFEGPTGELFF. The CDR3 DNA follows: TGCGCCAGCAGCTTTGAAGGACCCACCGGGGAGCTGTTTTTT.

This chain uses TRBV5-6 with TRBJ1-1, with D hard to call. Germline CDR1 and CDR2: SGHDT and YYEEEE. The CDR3 has 12 amino acids. Deletions cut 0 bases from V and 8 bases from J, with 8 bases between. The DNA of the CDR3 is TGTGCCAGCAGCTTGGCCTATGGAGAAGCTTTCTTT. Its protein is CASSLAYGEAFF.

This clonotype has only a few counts. The genes are TRBV6-1 and TRBJ2-1, with 11 nucleotides matching TRBD2. This CDR3 is 17 amino acids long. Germline trimming cut 4 bases from V and 4 bases from J; bases unmatched to any gene: 9. Germline CDR1 MNHNS, CDR2 SASEGT. CDR3 bases: TGTGCCAGCAGTGCCAGACTAGCGGGGTTCCAATACAATGAGCAGTTCTTC. Protein sequence: CASSARLAGFQYNEQFF.

The J gene is TRBJ1-2, the V gene TRBV10-3, with D hard to call. CDR3 length equals 11 residues. Germline loops: CDR1 ENHRY, CDR2 SYGVKD. The CDR3 region has the DNA TGTCTAAAAAGCCCAAAATATGGCTACACCTTC. This sequence encodes CLKSPKYGYTF.

This sequence joins TRBV6-2 or TRBV6-3 and TRBJ2-1; tentatively, D is TRBD1 (5 bases). Germline values: CDR1 MNHEY, CDR2 SVGEGT. The V end was cut by 5 bases, the J end by 6 bases, with 20 bases between. The CDR3 loop spans 16 amino acids. CDR3 protein: CASSPLLQGLFNEQFF. The CDR3 bases are TGTGCCAGCAGTCCTTTGCTCCAGGGTCTTTTCAATGAGCAGTTCTTC.

The rearrangement uses TRBV9 and TRBJ1-1; a possible D gene is TRBD1 (6 bases). CDR1 is SGDLS and CDR2 is YYNGEE in the germline V gene. Between the trimmed V and J ends, which lost 0 bases and 5 bases, there was a span of 14 bases. CDR3 size: 15 residues. CDR3 residues: CASSVVEGGRTEAFF. The CDR3 DNA is TGTGCCAGCAGCGTAGTGGAGGGGGGTCGGACTGAAGCTTTCTTT.

This clonotype was detected a few times. The J gene is TRBJ1-1, the V gene TRBV4-3; D is unclear. The CDR3 has 13 amino acids. With 6 bases removed from V and 7 bases from J, the gap between germline ends came to 15 bases. The germline CDR1 and CDR2 sequences are LGHNA and YSLEER. The CDR3 sequence is CASSNGWGGEAFF. CDR3 nucleotides: TGCGCCAGCAGTAATGGGTGGGGTGGTGAAGCTTTCTTT.

This clonotype turned up a few times. The chain uses TRBV6-6 and TRBJ2-3; no reliable D call. V was shortened by 7 bases and J by 6 bases, with 8 bases between the two germline ends. Per germline, CDR1 MNHNY and CDR2 SVGAGI (reference sequence). The CDR3 length is 11 residues. This CDR3 is CASTSADTQYF. The CDR3 DNA reads as TGTGCCAGCACTTCAGCGGATACGCAGTATTTT.

The chain employs TRBV25-1 and TRBJ2-2; the match to TRBD1 covers 8 bases. Germline loops: CDR1 MGHDK, CDR2 SYGVNS. This CDR3 comprises 16 residues. V dropped 6 bases and J dropped 6; count of bases not matched to a gene: 12. The CDR3: CASSPEGQGAAGELFF. The CDR3 region has the DNA TGTGCCAGCAGCCCCGAGGGGCAGGGGGCTGCCGGGGAGCTGTTTTTT. Combining the CDR3 with reference TRBV25-1 and TRBJ2-2 gives the whole variable domain EADIYQTPRYLVIGTGKKITLECSQTMGHDKMYWYQQDPGMELHLIHYSYGVNSTEKGDLSSESTVSRIRTEHFPLTLESARPSHTSQYLCASSPEGQGAAGELFFGEGSRLTVL.

This clonotype was found once. This chain connects TRBV6-2 or TRBV6-3 to TRBJ1-1, with 7 bases matching TRBD1. V lost 8 bases to trimming and J lost 3 bases; unmatched junction nucleotides: 9. Germline assignment: CDR1 MNHEY and CDR2 SVGEGT. The CDR3 sequence is 14 residues long. The CDR3: CASSPQGSYTEAFF. The CDR3 nucleotides read TGTGCCAGCTCACCACAGGGGTCGTACACTGAAGCTTTCTTT.

This chain links TRBV24-1 with TRBJ1-3, with unresolved D. Trimming took off 8 bases at V and 2 bases at J, with 15 bases between the two ends. This CDR3 is 15 amino acids long. The germline CDR1 and CDR2 sequences are KGHDR and SFDVKD. CDR3 amino acids: CATIRLHVTGNTIYF. The DNA for the CDR3 is TGTGCCACCATTCGCCTACACGTTACTGGAAACACCATATATTTT.

This rearrangement joins TRBV6-1 to TRBJ2-1; TRBD1 matches at 12 bases. CDR1 and CDR2 from the germline V gene are MNHNS and SASEGT. This CDR3 has 15 amino acids. V lost 6 bases, J lost 2 bases, and 2 bases stayed unmatched. CDR3 in amino acids: CASRGTGGPYNEQFF. The CDR3 DNA reads as TGTGCCAGCAGAGGGACAGGGGGCCCCTACAATGAGCAGTTCTTC.

This clonotype was seen a few times. The chain links TRBV5-1 to TRBJ2-5; either TRBD1 or TRBD2 may fit D (5 bases each). In germline, CDR1 is SGHRS, CDR2 YFSETQ. This CDR3 contains 13 residues. V was pared by 7 bases and J by 1 base, with 11 bases between. The CDR3 DNA reads as TGCGCCAGCCAGGTGGGGACCCAAGAGACCCAGTACTTC. It specifies CASQVGTQETQYF.

The chain has TRBV29-1 and TRBJ2-1; D may be TRBD1 or TRBD2 (5 bases each). Germline V lookup: CDR1 SQVTM, CDR2 ANQGSEA. The CDR3 is made up of 16 amino acids. Trimming took off 1 base at V and 5 bases at J, with 18 bases between the two ends. The CDR3 region has the DNA TGCAGCGTTGAAGCGGACCGGGACGGGGCAAACAATGAGCAGTTCTTC. Amino acids: CSVEADRDGANNEQFF.

This clonotype was observed a few times. This chain links TRBV28 with TRBJ1-1, with a tentative D call TRBD1 (5 bases). The germline V gene has CDR1 MDHEN and CDR2 SYDVKM. The CDR3 spans 14 residues. V was clipped by 3 bases and J by 0 bases, with 8 bases between them. The CDR3 spells CASSFRQLNTEAFF. CDR3 in DNA: TGTGCCAGCAGTTTCCGACAGTTGAACACTGAAGCTTTCTTT.

This chain links TRBV6-1 with TRBJ2-1; D gene uncertain. The CDR3 has 10 residues. Trimming removed 7 bases from V and 4 bases from J, with 2 bases in between. Germline lookup yields CDR1 MNHNS and CDR2 SASEGT. CDR3 residues: CASNYNEQFF. The CDR3 DNA reads TGTGCCAGCAATTACAATGAGCAGTTCTTC.